This entry concerns a single T cell receptor (beta chain). The entry originates in a study of T cells in Graves' hyperthyroidism and ophthalmopathy. Researchers amplified the TCR beta CDR3 regions from RNA transcripts. The HTBI primer set drove a first-round RT-PCR of the TCR CDR3. Each CDR3 protein gets one entry after TCRdb re-called the multiplex PCR reads with MiXCR. Of 300,000 to 400,000 distinct CDR3 sequences listed, 15% to 20% are singletons. CDR1 and CDR2 (germline): MNHEY, SMNVEV (reference sequence). The CDR3 is 15 residues long. J lost 4 bases, V lost 0 bases, and 4 bases had no gene match. Among the patients, aged 18 to 65, hyperthyroidism was newly diagnosed and had lasted under 2 months.

The chain links TRBV27 to TRBJ2-3, with 7 bases identical to TRBD2. The origin of this receptor is a woman aged 45-65 years with Graves' hyperthyroidism. Sequencing was carried out using blood. CDR3: CASSLSTLAADTQYF. CDR3 DNA sequence: TGTGCCAGCAGTTTATCGACCCTAGCGGCAGATACGCAGTATTTT.